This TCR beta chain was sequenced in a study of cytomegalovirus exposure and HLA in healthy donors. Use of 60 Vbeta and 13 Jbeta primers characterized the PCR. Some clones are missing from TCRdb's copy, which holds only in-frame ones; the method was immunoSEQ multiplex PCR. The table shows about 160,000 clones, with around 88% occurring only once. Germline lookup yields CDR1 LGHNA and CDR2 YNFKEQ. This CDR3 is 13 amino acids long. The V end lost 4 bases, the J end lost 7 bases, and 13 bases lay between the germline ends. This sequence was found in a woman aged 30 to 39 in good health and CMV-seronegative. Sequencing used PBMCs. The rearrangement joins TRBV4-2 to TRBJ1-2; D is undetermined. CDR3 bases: TGTGCCAGCAGCCCGCCGGTCCTTACTGGCTACACCTTC. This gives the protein CASSPPVLTGYTF.